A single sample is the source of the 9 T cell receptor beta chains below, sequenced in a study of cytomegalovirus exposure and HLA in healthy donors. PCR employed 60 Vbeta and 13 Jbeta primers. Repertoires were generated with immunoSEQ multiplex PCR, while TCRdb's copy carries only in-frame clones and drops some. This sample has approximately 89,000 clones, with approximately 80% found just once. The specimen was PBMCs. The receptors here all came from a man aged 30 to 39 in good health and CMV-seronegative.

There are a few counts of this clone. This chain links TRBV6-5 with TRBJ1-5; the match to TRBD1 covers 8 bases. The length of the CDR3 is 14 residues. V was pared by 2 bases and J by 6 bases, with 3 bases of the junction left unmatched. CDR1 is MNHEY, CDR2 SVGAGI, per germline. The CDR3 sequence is CASSYGQGIQPQHF. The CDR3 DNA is TGTGCCAGCAGTTACGGACAGGGTATTCAGCCCCAGCATTTT.

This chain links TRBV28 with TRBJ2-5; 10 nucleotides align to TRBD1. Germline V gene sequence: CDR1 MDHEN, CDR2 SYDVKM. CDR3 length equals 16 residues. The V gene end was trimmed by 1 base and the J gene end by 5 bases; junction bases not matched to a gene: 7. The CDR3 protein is CASSLSGTGVRETQYF. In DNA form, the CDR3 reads TGTGCCAGCAGTTTATCTGGGACAGGGGTACGGGAGACCCAGTACTTC.

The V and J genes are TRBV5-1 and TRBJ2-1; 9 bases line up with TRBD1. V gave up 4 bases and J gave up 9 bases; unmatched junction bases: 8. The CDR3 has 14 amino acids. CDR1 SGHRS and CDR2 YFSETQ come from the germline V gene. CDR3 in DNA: TGCGCCAGCAGCCCACGGGGACAGGGCACTGAGCAGTTCTTC. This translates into CASSPRGQGTEQFF.

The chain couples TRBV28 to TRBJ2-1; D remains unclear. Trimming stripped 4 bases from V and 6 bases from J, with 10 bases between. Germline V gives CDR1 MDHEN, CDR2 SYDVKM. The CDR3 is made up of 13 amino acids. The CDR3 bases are TGTGCCAGCAGTTCGGTTTACGGCAATGAGCAGTTCTTC. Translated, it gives CASSSVYGNEQFF.

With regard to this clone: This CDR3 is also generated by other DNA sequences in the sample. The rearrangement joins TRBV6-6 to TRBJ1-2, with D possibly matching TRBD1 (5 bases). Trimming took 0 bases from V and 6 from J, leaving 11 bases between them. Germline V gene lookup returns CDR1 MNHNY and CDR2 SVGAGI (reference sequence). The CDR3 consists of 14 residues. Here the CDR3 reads CASSYSQGGDGYTF. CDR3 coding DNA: TGTGCCAGCAGTTACTCCCAGGGAGGTGATGGCTACACCTTC.

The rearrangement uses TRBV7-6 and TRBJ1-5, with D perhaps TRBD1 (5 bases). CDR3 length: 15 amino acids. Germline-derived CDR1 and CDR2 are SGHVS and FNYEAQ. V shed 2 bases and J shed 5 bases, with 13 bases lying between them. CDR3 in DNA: TGTGCCAGCAGCTTAACCCACGGGGGGGATCAGCCCCAGCATTTT. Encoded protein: CASSLTHGGDQPQHF.

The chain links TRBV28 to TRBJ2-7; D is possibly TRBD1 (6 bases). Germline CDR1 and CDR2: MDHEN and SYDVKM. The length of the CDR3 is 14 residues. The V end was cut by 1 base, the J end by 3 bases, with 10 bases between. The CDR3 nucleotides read TGTGCCAGCAGTTTATCAGGGGCGGGCTACGAGCAGTACTTC. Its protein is CASSLSGAGYEQYF.

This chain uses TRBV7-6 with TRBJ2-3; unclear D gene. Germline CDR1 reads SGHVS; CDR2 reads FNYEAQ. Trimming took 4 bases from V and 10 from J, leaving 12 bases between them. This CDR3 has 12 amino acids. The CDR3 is CASSSDMVSQYF. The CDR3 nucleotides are TGTGCCAGCAGCTCAGACATGGTATCGCAGTATTTT.

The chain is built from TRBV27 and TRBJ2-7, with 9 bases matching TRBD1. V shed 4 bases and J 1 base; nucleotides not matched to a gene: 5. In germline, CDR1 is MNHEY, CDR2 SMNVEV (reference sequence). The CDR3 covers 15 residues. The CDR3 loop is CASSSPGQGSYEQYF. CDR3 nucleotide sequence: TGTGCCAGCAGTTCCCCGGGACAGGGTTCCTACGAGCAGTACTTC.